This T cell receptor (beta chain) originates from a study of blood T cells in healthy people across ages (dated by TCRdb to 2015 to 2017). Regarding the study in general: Template switching captured roughly one uniquely barcoded TCR beta cDNA molecule per two T cells in model experiments. The study measured age-related changes in TCR beta repertoire diversity using deep sequencing normalized with unique cDNA molecular identifiers. Donors were grouped into four age groups: young (average roughly 17 years), middle-aged (roughly 37), aged (about 60) and long-lived (approximately 75). Two additional independent replicas of 1 million unique cDNA reads from the same blood draw were analyzed for two donors (one aged 18 to 29 and one aged 80 or older). To avoid experimental bias, donors of different ages were distributed randomly across sequencing lanes.

As regards this clonotype: No antigen is known for it. Base quality data are lacking; no much larger clone is found one base away.

There are 14 amino acids in the CDR3, from cysteine to phenylalanine inclusive. Of all the DNA, just the CDR3 is kept, 42 bases in frame from base 1. CDR1 and CDR2, looked up from the germline V gene, are MGHRA and YSYEKL. Trimming takes 1 base from V and 10 bases from J, and the germline ends sit 13 bases apart. Library method: 5' RACE. Sequenced on an Illumina HiSeq 2500. A second PCR of roughly 7 to 11 cycles was performed with a sample-barcoded 5' primer and a J-beta primer mix. A template-switch 5' adaptor carrying 12 random nucleotides introduced a unique molecular identifier onto each TCR beta cDNA molecule. Each sample yielded at least 2.5 million CDR3-containing paired-end reads. First-strand cDNA synthesis was performed from all RNA using the Mint cDNA synthesis kit, with priming by a TRBC-specific oligonucleotide. After uracil-DNA glycosylase treatment, a first 18-cycle PCR used universal primers M1SS and BC2_uni_R on all cDNA. From the authors' description of their analysis: Normalization of each sample was performed by random selection of 1 million high-quality reads, each carrying a distinct molecular identifier. Reads with shared molecular identifiers were discarded instead of being binned into consensus sequences. MiTCR, run with a Q25 quality threshold and the strictest error-elimination algorithm, handled CDR3 identification, clonotype clustering and error correction. A nonparametric unseen species model with Euler transformation was used to estimate lower-bound total TCR beta diversity. TCRdb reanalyzed the raw reads on its own, using fastp at Q25 for trimming and MiXCR for clone calling, and kept in-frame beta chains. Rows are combined by CDR3 protein, so each entry shows the most common genes and DNA. TCRdb, not the original authors, processed these V and J calls. A total of roughly 1.5 million distinct CDR3 sequences appear in this sample, around 40% of them only once. Roughly 3.7% of the sample lies in the top ten.

The donors were roughly 40 Caucasian individuals from Russia, aged roughly 6 to 100 years, who were systemically healthy. Each donor gave about 9.7 milliliters of peripheral blood, drawn into EDTA-treated Vacutainer tubes. Ficoll-Paque density-gradient centrifugation was used to isolate PBMCs, with at least 6.5 million per sample. Total RNA, at least 6 micrograms per sample, was extracted from PBMCs with Trizol reagent. For every donor, flow cytometry on a PBMC aliquot measured the percentage of naive CD45RAhigh/CD27high T cells. Here is what the overall study found, with its caveats: Observed TCR beta diversity per million T cells fell roughly linearly with age, and a significant reduction was already apparent by age roughly 40. Estimates of total diversity based on one million sequenced T cells were regarded as lower bounds and as underestimates. The percentage of naive T cells measured by flow cytometry correlated strongly with observed TCR beta diversity. Because donor CMV infection status was unknown, age-related changes in expanded clonotypes were potentially confounded. Compared with the aged group, the long-lived group had more naive CD4+ T cells, fewer expanded clones and increased TCR diversity, suggesting age selection. Since profiling was done on bulk unsorted PBMCs, naive and antigen-experienced compartments could not be conclusively compared.

Material for sequencing was blood. The clonotype comes from a woman between 18 and 29 years old in good health. The rearranged chain carries TRBV4-1 and TRBJ1-4, with the D segment identity uncertain. The DNA sequence is TGCGCCAGCAGCCAAGGGGCTCTAGGGCGAAAACTGTTTTTT. Protein translation: CASSQGALGRKLFF.